The present T cell receptor beta chain was sequenced within a study of molecular identifiers for immune sequencing clone quantification. The study's findings and limits: In CMV-specific effectors, clones above 20 copies held over 99% of molecules; naive, under 1%. Jurkat TCR RNA spiked in from one cell reportedly remained identifiable amid about a million naive cells.

The use of previously described methods and listed TCR primers produced the bulk TCR libraries. A single record per CDR3 protein comes from TCRdb applying MiXCR to the PCR reads. Of about 640,000 distinct CDR3 sequences listed, 15% to 20% were seen once; the top ten hold around 0.9%. The CDR3 consists of 16 residues. V was shortened by 3 bases and J by 0 bases, with 11 bases between the two germline ends. This clonotype has only a few counts. Its target is not known. Naive CD8 T cell sorting was performed on the CD8+CD4-CCR7+CD45RA+ phenotype. The sequence came from a human donor in good health. Some libraries in this study had Jurkat cell RNA spiked in. The sequenced sample consisted of naive CD8+ T cells from blood, with Jurkat cell RNA spiked in. The subset: FACS-sorted CD8+CD4-CCR7+CD45RA+ naive T cells. The genes are TRBV12-3 or TRBV12-4 and TRBJ2-2, with D possibly TRBD2 on 6 matching bases. CDR3 loop: CASSFSSGANTGELFF. In DNA form, the CDR3 reads TGTGCCAGCAGTTTTTCTTCGGGAGCGAACACCGGGGAGCTGTTTTTT.